This T cell receptor beta chain was identified during a study of immune heterogeneity within non-small cell lung tumors. Study-wide results and limits: Recurrence of the same dominant CDR3 beta clonotypes was seen across tumor sites within a patient, and site-unique high-frequency clones were present alongside them.

Bulk tumor genomic DNA, around 600 ng per sample, was the template. Biopsies, several per primary tumor and spaced far apart, were collected during surgery. The patients were newly diagnosed with non-small cell lung cancer, had not been treated, and had curative surgery. Having surgery with curative intent, the donors were patients newly diagnosed with non-small cell lung cancer. This clonotype ranks as medium-sized. The antigen remains unidentified. With 2 bases removed from V and 6 bases from J, the gap between germline ends came to 17 bases. The germline V gene encodes CDR1 SGHRS and CDR2 YFSETQ. The CDR3 has 15 amino acids. The authors amplified TCR beta CDR3 by multiplex PCR with 32 V and 13 J primers. TCRdb used MiXCR to reprocess the multiplex PCR reads, holding one entry per CDR3 protein. The top ten hold around 3.8% of the sample, which has some 9,800 distinct CDR3 sequences, less than 20% seen once.

The V and J genes are TRBV5-1 and TRBJ1-2, with D tentatively TRBD1 (6 bases). Input material: lung tumor tissue. The sequence derives from a man aged 35 to 55 with non-small cell lung cancer. Written as DNA, the CDR3 is TGCGCCAGCAGCTTCCAGGGGTTTAGTCTGAATGGCTACACCTTC. It yields the protein CASSFQGFSLNGYTF. The variable domain in full, with the rest retrieved from reference TRBV5-1 and TRBJ1-2, is KAGVTQTPRYLIKTRGQQVTLSCSPISGHRSVSWYQQTPGQGLQFLFEYFSETQRNKGNFPGRFSGRQFSNSRSEMNVSTLELGDSALYLCASSFQGFSLNGYTFGSGTRLTVV.